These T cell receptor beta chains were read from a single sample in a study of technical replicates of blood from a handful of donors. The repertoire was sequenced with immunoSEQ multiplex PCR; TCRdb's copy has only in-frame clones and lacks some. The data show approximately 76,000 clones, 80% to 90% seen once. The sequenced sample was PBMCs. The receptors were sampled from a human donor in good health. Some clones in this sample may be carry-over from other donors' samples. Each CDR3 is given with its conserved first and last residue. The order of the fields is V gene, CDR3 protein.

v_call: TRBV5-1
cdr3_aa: CASSQYGAGGQDTQYF

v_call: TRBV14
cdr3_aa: CASSHIPETQYF

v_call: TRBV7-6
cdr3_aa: CASSGTGFNEKLFF

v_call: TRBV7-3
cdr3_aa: CASSPGTANSPLHF

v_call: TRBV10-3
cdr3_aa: CAIRDSYNSPLHF

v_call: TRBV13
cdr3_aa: CASSSRTGGWVTEAFF

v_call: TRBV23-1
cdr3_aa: CASTQDRADTGELFF

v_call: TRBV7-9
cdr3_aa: CASSARDSHYEQYF

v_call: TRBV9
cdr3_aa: CASSASGKNTGELFF

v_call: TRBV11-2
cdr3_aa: CASSPRLLADQNSYNEQFF